This TCR beta chain appears in the sequencing data of a study of PD-1 blockade in classical Hodgkin lymphoma. Turning to the study itself: A 3 mg/kg intravenous dose of nivolumab was received by patients every 2 weeks.

Points from the study as a whole: In CD4+ cells, TCR diversity went up significantly by C4D1, but in CD8+ cells it did not. Exclusion was the outcome for patients who began nivolumab under 1 year after ASCT.

V lost 8 bases and J lost 2; bases outside the gene matches: 10. This CDR3 is 15 amino acids long. The V gene's germline CDR1 is SNHLY and CDR2 FYNNEI. As for time point: cycle 4 day 1 (C4D1), after less than 7 weeks of nivolumab. Every patient was affected by relapse after autologous stem cell transplantation, while exposure to brentuximab vedotin was not uniform. Patients had relapsed/refractory classical Hodgkin lymphoma with complete response, partial response or progressive disease as best response. Only in-frame clones appear in the TCRdb table, and some are missing; sequencing was by immunoSEQ multiplex PCR. Here the sample spans some 93,000 clones, 78% being singletons. Concerning this clone itself: Its antigen is currently unknown.

The clonotype comes from a human donor with classical Hodgkin lymphoma. Sequences were derived from peripheral blood mononuclear cells (PBMCs), sampled before the fourth cycle of nivolumab. This chain connects TRBV2 to TRBJ2-3; 7 bases are a match to TRBD1. This CDR3 is CASETGSRSTDTQYF. The CDR3, as DNA: TGTGCCAGCGAGACAGGGAGCCGCTCCACAGATACGCAGTATTTT.